These 29 T cell receptor beta chains came from one sample sequenced in a study of shared clonotypes between healthy human individuals. Produced via immunoSEQ multiplex PCR; TCRdb's table is partial and in-frame only. The table shows roughly 640,000 clones, with about 97% occurring only once. Source material: naive CD4+ T cells sorted from blood. Stated subset: CD45RA+ positively selected. These receptors were obtained from a young woman in good health.

The chain uses TRBV5-6 and TRBJ2-2; a possible D gene is TRBD1 (6 bases). CDR1 is SGHDT and CDR2 is YYEEEE in the germline V gene. CDR3 length equals 14 residues. V lost 5 bases to trimming and J lost 4 bases, with 12 bases between them. The CDR3 is CASRRTQGTGELFF. The CDR3 coding sequence is TGTGCCAGCAGACGAACACAGGGCACCGGGGAGCTGTTTTTT. The whole variable domain, filled in from reference TRBV5-6 and TRBJ2-2, reads DAGVTQSPTHLIKTRGQQVTLRCSPKSGHDTVSWYQQALGQGPQFIFQYYEEEERQRGNFPDRFSGHQFPNYSSELNVNALLLGDSALYLCASRRTQGTGELFFGEGSRLTVL.

The gene calls are TRBV27 and TRBJ1-1; 7 bases agree with TRBD1. V lost 5 bases, J lost 5 bases, and 8 bases stayed unmatched. The CDR3 loop spans 14 amino acids. The V gene's germline CDR1 is MNHEY and CDR2 SMNVEV (reference sequence). The CDR3 region has the DNA TGTGCCAGCAGTCCGCGCAGGGGGGGAACTGAAGCTTTCTTT. Amino acid sequence: CASSPRRGGTEAFF.

The sample holds one count of this clone. V usage is TRBV5-1 and J usage is TRBJ2-5; TRBD2 might be the D (5 bases). V was trimmed by 4 bases and J by 5 bases, leaving 15 bases between them. This CDR3 comprises 14 residues. CDR1 SGHRS and CDR2 YFSETQ come from the germline V gene. The CDR3 nucleotides are TGCGCCAGCAGCCCCTACACGGGCGGGGAGACCCAGTACTTC. Its translation: CASSPYTGGETQYF. Combining the CDR3 with reference TRBV5-1 and TRBJ2-5 gives the whole variable domain KAGVTQTPRYLIKTRGQQVTLSCSPISGHRSVSWYQQTPGQGLQFLFEYFSETQRNKGNFPGRFSGRQFSNSRSEMNVSTLELGDSALYLCASSPYTGGETQYFGPGTRLLVL.

The chain links TRBV10-2 to TRBJ2-1; D assignment may be TRBD1 or TRBD2 (5 bases each). This CDR3 is 14 amino acids long. CDR1 and CDR2 (germline): WSHSY, SAAADI. V lost 3 bases and J 15 bases, leaving 21 bases between the germline ends. The chain's CDR3 is CASSDWGNLDGGFF. The CDR3 DNA reads as TGCGCCAGCAGTGACTGGGGGAATTTGGACGGCGGGTTCTTC.

In DNA form, the CDR3 reads TGTGCCAGTAGTACCTCTAGCTACAATGAGCAGTTCTTC. Protein: CASSTSSYNEQFF. The rearrangement uses TRBV19 and TRBJ2-1; D gene uncertain. The CDR3 spans 13 residues. Germline V gene sequence: CDR1 LNHDA, CDR2 SQIVND (reference sequence). V was trimmed by 4 bases and J by 3 bases, leaving 7 bases between them.

This clone has just one count. This sequence joins TRBV6-1 and TRBJ2-2; possibly TRBD2 for D (5 bases). The V end lost 7 bases, the J end lost 2 bases, and 11 bases lay between the germline ends. The CDR3 is 14 amino acids. CDR1 and CDR2 (germline): MNHNS, SASEGT. The DNA of the CDR3 is TGTGCCAGCAAAACGACGGGAAACACCGGGGAGCTGTTTTTT. This sequence encodes CASKTTGNTGELFF.

This chain joins TRBV6-5 and TRBJ2-7; D is perhaps TRBD2 (6 bases). The CDR3 totals 14 residues. Germline V gene sequence: CDR1 MNHEY, CDR2 SVGAGI. V lost 3 bases, J lost 4 bases, and 13 bases lay in between. DNA for the CDR3: TGTGCCAGCAGTTATGGGGAGGAAGATTACGAGCAGTACTTC. This encodes CASSYGEEDYEQYF.

The V and J genes are TRBV19 and TRBJ1-4; TRBD1 might be the D (5 bases). V lost 6 bases and J 3 bases, leaving 11 bases between the germline ends. Germline CDR1 and CDR2: LNHDA and SQIVND (reference sequence). This CDR3 has 14 amino acids. DNA of the CDR3: TGTGCCAGTAGCGTGACAGAGGCTAATGAAAAACTGTTTTTT. Residues: CASSVTEANEKLFF.

The sample holds one count of this clone. V and J are TRBV5-6 and TRBJ2-2; D not certain. Trimming removed 2 bases from V and 0 bases from J, with 5 bases in between. Germline V CDR1 and CDR2: SGHDT, YYEEEE. This CDR3 comprises 14 residues. DNA of the CDR3: TGTGCCAGCAGCTTCGCGACGAACACCGGGGAGCTGTTTTTT. Protein product: CASSFATNTGELFF.

V usage is TRBV5-1 and J usage is TRBJ2-2; 8 bases map to TRBD1. Trimming removed 4 bases from V and 6 bases from J; junction bases left unmatched: 8. The CDR3 is 15 amino acids. The germline gives CDR1 SGHRS, CDR2 YFSETQ. DNA of the CDR3: TGCGCCAGCAGCGACTCGGCGACAGGGGCCGGGGAGCTGTTTTTT. Translating gives CASSDSATGAGELFF.

This chain links TRBV28 with TRBJ2-7; 8 bases map to TRBD1. The CDR3 has 14 amino acids. Germline CDR1 reads MDHEN; CDR2 reads SYDVKM. J gave up 0 bases and V 8 bases, and 6 bases lay outside the gene matches. The CDR3, as DNA: TGTGCCAGCGTGGGGACAGGAAACTCCTACGAGCAGTACTTC. As protein: CASVGTGNSYEQYF.

The chain uses TRBV27 and TRBJ2-7; D is perhaps TRBD1 or TRBD2 (6 bases each). From germline, CDR1 is MNHEY and CDR2 SMNVEV (reference sequence). The CDR3 has 15 amino acids. The V gene lost 0 bases and the J gene lost 3 bases, with 12 bases spanning the gap. CDR3 sequence: CASSLSGAAGYEQYF. In nucleotides, the CDR3 is TGTGCCAGCAGTTTATCGGGGGCAGCGGGCTACGAGCAGTACTTC.

This clone was picked up one time. J is TRBJ2-2 and V is TRBV7-2; D not resolved. Germline lookup yields CDR1 SGHTA and CDR2 FQGNSA. This CDR3 comprises 14 residues. With 7 bases removed from V and 3 bases from J, the gap between germline ends came to 12 bases. The CDR3 loop reads CASIALAYTGELFF. In DNA form, the CDR3 reads TGTGCCAGCATCGCCCTGGCGTACACCGGGGAGCTGTTTTTT.

The chain recombines TRBV5-6 with TRBJ2-7, with 7 positions matching TRBD2. Germline loops: CDR1 SGHDT, CDR2 YYEEEE. The V segment lost 0 bases and the J segment 6 bases; nucleotides outside the gene matches: 9. This CDR3 comprises 15 residues. The CDR3 DNA reads TGTGCCAGCAGCTTGGCCCGGGGGAGGGCCTTCGAGCAGTACTTC. Translation: CASSLARGRAFEQYF.

This clone was picked up one time. The rearrangement uses TRBV7-2 and TRBJ2-5, with D unclear. The CDR3 covers 14 residues. Germline-derived CDR1 and CDR2 are SGHTA and FQGNSA. The V and J ends lost 3 bases and 2 bases respectively, with 10 bases between them. The CDR3 DNA is TGTGCCAGCAGCTTTTTTGGAGCACAAGAGACCCAGTACTTC. Its protein product is CASSFFGAQETQYF.

For the CDR3, the DNA is TGTGCCAGCAGTGAAGTCGGAAGACCTGATGGCTACACCTTC. Residues: CASSEVGRPDGYTF. The V and J genes are TRBV6-1 and TRBJ1-2; D gene ambiguous. CDR1 MNHNS and CDR2 SASEGT come from the germline V gene. This CDR3 contains 14 residues. V was shortened by 1 base and J by 6 bases, with 12 bases between the two germline ends.

This sequence joins TRBV19 and TRBJ1-5; a weak D match, TRBD1 (5 bases). The germline V and J ends were trimmed by 5 bases and 6 bases, with 17 bases remaining between them. The CDR3 sequence is 15 residues long. Germline V gene lookup returns CDR1 LNHDA and CDR2 SQIVND (reference sequence). The DNA for the CDR3 is TGTGCCAGTAGTCCCCCGGGACGGGGATTTCAGCCCCAGCATTTT. Protein product: CASSPPGRGFQPQHF.

The chain links TRBV19 to TRBJ1-4; D remains ambiguous. V lost 5 bases, J lost 7 bases, and 14 bases lay in between. Per the germline V gene, CDR1 is LNHDA and CDR2 is SQIVND (reference sequence). CDR3 length: 14 amino acids. The CDR3 reads CASSLQVHGEKLFF. DNA of the CDR3: TGTGCCAGTAGTTTGCAGGTCCACGGTGAAAAACTGTTTTTT. The entire variable domain, with the rest obtained from reference TRBV19 and TRBJ1-4, is as follows: DGGITQSPKYLFRKEGQNVTLSCEQNLNHDAMYWYRQDPGQGLRLIYYSQIVNDFQKGDIAEGYSVSREKKESFPLTVTSAQKNPTAFYLCASSLQVHGEKLFFGSGTQLSVL.

The chain joins TRBV28 to TRBJ1-5; D is ambiguous. Germline V gene sequence: CDR1 MDHEN, CDR2 SYDVKM. Trimming took 3 bases from V and 4 from J, leaving 10 bases between them. The CDR3 is 14 residues long. The CDR3 coding sequence is TGTGCCAGCAGTTTCCGGCAGCAGAATCAGCCCCAGCATTTT. Protein: CASSFRQQNQPQHF.

This chain links TRBV6-1 with TRBJ2-7; D might be TRBD2 (5 bases). Trimming removed 9 bases from V and 4 bases from J, with 22 bases in between. CDR1 MNHNS and CDR2 SASEGT come from the germline V gene. This CDR3 contains 15 residues. The CDR3 spells CASSAPSQEPYEQYF. The CDR3 DNA reads as TGTGCCAGTTCGGCCCCTAGCCAAGAACCTTACGAGCAGTACTTC.

About this clone itself: Distinct nucleotide sequences in the sample also encode this CDR3. The chain employs TRBV18 and TRBJ2-5; D unresolved. Trimming shortened V by 5 bases and J by 2 bases, and 3 bases separated the two germline ends. The CDR3 has 11 residues. Germline CDR1 is KGHSH and CDR2 is LQKENI. CDR3 sequence (DNA): TGTGCCAGCTCAGATCAAGAGACCCAGTACTTC. It codes for CASSDQETQYF. The complete variable domain, with remaining parts taken from reference TRBV18 and TRBJ2-5, reads NAGVMQNPRHLVRRRGQEARLRCSPMKGHSHVYWYRQLPEEGLKFMVYLQKENIIDESGMPKERFSAEFPKEGPSILRIQQVVRGDSAAYFCASSDQETQYFGPGTRLLVL.

The chain couples TRBV11-2 to TRBJ2-7; 10 bases are shared with TRBD1. V dropped 5 bases and J dropped 2; count of bases not matched to a gene: 9. The CDR3 is made up of 16 amino acids. Germline CDR1 is SGHAT and CDR2 is FQNNGV. CDR3 protein: CASSPWGTGATYEQYF. The CDR3 region has the DNA TGTGCCAGCAGCCCGTGGGGGACAGGGGCTACCTACGAGCAGTACTTC.

The V and J genes are TRBV6-4 and TRBJ2-6, with D possibly matching TRBD1 (7 bases). The CDR3 is 19 residues long. Germline V CDR1 and CDR2: MRHNA, SNTAGT. V lost 0 bases and J lost 4, with 19 bases in between. CDR3 DNA sequence: TGTGCCAGCAGTGACTCGGGGGGCCGACAGGGACACGGGGCCAACGTCCTGACTTTC. The encoded protein is CASSDSGGRQGHGANVLTF.

The chain combines TRBV11-2 with TRBJ2-1; no definite D call. CDR1 is SGHAT and CDR2 is FQNNGV in the germline V gene. This CDR3 is 14 amino acids long. The ends were cut back, 3 bases at V and 7 bases at J, with 13 bases in the middle. In DNA form, the CDR3 reads TGTGCCAGCAGCTTCACGCCGCAACAGAATGAGCAGTTCTTC. This gives the protein CASSFTPQQNEQFF.

The chain's CDR3 is CASSLKDTPAYEQYF. The CDR3 bases are TGTGCCAGCAGTTTAAAGGACACGCCAGCCTACGAGCAGTACTTC. J is TRBJ2-7 and V is TRBV27, with a tentative D call TRBD1 (5 bases). Germline V gene lookup returns CDR1 MNHEY and CDR2 SMNVEV (reference sequence). Trimming pared 2 bases from V and 2 bases from J, leaving 13 bases between. The CDR3 is 15 amino acids.

V usage is TRBV4-1 and J usage is TRBJ2-1, with D perhaps matching TRBD1 (5 bases). CDR1 and CDR2 from the germline V gene are MGHRA and YSYEKL. Trimming stripped 1 base from V and 2 bases from J, with 12 bases between. The length of the CDR3 is 16 residues. The CDR3: CASSQVLTETYNEQFF. The DNA of the CDR3 is TGCGCCAGCAGCCAAGTATTGACAGAGACCTACAATGAGCAGTTCTTC.

The genes are TRBV19 and TRBJ2-6; 10 positions agree with TRBD1. In germline, CDR1 is LNHDA, CDR2 SQIVND (reference sequence). V shed 6 bases and J 4 bases; nucleotides not matched to a gene: 9. The CDR3 has 17 amino acids. The CDR3 DNA is TGTGCCAGTAGCCCCGGGACAGGGGCCGGGGGGGCCAACGTCCTGACTTTC. Translating gives CASSPGTGAGGANVLTF.

This clone was picked up one time. The chain is built from TRBV2 and TRBJ1-5; possibly TRBD1 for D (5 bases). CDR1 and CDR2 from the germline V gene are SNHLY and FYNNEI. V lost 7 bases and J 7 bases, leaving 17 bases between the germline ends. This CDR3 spans 14 amino acids. The CDR3 reads CASNDGQGEQPQHF. In DNA form, the CDR3 reads TGTGCCAGCAATGACGGGCAGGGTGAGCAGCCCCAGCATTTT. Full variable domain (outside the CDR3, taken from reference TRBV2 and TRBJ1-5): EPEVTQTPSHQVTQMGQEVILRCVPISNHLYFYWYRQILGQKVEFLVSFYNNEISEKSEIFDDQFSVERPDGSNFTLKIRSTKLEDSAMYFCASNDGQGEQPQHFGDGTRLSIL.

The chain recombines TRBV19 with TRBJ1-5, with unresolved D. The germline V gene encodes CDR1 LNHDA and CDR2 SQIVND (reference sequence). There are 12 residues in the CDR3. V was cut by 6 bases and J by 0 bases, with 3 bases left in between. This CDR3 reads CASRYSNQPQHF. The CDR3 bases are TGTGCCAGTAGATATAGCAATCAGCCCCAGCATTTT. Using reference TRBV19 and TRBJ1-5 for the parts outside the CDR3, the full variable domain is DGGITQSPKYLFRKEGQNVTLSCEQNLNHDAMYWYRQDPGQGLRLIYYSQIVNDFQKGDIAEGYSVSREKKESFPLTVTSAQKNPTAFYLCASRYSNQPQHFGDGTRLSIL.